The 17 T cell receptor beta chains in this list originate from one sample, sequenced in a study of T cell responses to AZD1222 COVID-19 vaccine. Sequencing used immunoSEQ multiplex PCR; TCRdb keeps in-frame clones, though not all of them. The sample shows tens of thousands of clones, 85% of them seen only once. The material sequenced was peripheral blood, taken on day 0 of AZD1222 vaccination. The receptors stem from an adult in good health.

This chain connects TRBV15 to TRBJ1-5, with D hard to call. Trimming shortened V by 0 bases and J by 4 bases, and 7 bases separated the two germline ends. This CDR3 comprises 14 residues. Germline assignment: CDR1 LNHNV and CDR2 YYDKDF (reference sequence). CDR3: CATSRDGINQPQHF. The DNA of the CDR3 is TGTGCCACCAGCAGAGATGGCATTAATCAGCCCCAGCATTTT. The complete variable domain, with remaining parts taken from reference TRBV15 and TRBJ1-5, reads DAMVIQNPRYQVTQFGKPVTLSCSQTLNHNVMYWYQQKSSQAPKLLFHYYDKDFNNEADTPDNFQSRRPNTSFCFLDIRSPGLGDTAMYLCATSRDGINQPQHFGDGTRLSIL.

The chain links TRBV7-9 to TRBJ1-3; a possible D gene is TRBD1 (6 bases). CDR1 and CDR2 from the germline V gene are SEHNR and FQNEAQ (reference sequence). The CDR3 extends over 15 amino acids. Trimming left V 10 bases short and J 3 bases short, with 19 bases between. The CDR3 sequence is CATRGGSSIGNTIYF. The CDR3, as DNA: TGTGCCACCCGGGGGGGCAGCTCCATTGGAAACACCATATATTTT.

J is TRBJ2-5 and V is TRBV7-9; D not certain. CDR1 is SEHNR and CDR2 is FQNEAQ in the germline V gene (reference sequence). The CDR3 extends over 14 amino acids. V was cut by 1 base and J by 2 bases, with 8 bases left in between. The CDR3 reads CASSLDVYQETQYF. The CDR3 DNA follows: TGTGCCAGCAGCTTAGACGTTTATCAAGAGACCCAGTACTTC.

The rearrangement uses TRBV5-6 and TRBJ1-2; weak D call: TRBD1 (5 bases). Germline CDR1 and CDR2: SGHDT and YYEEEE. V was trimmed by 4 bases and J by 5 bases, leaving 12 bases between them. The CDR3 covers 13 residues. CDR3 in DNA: TGTGCCAGCAGCCCTGACAGAACTTATGGCTACACCTTC. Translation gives CASSPDRTYGYTF.

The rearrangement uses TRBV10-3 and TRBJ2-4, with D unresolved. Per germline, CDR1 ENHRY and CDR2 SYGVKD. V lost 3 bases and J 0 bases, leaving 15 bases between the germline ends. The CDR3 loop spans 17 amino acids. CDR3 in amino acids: CAISDDGVPEAKNIQYF. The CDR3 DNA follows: TGTGCCATCAGTGATGATGGGGTTCCAGAAGCCAAAAACATTCAGTACTTC.

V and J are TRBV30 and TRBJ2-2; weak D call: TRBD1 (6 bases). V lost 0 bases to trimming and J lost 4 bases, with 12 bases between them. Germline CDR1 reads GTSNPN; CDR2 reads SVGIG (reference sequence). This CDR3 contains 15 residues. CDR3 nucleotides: TGTGCCTGGAGTGTAAGCCAGGGGATCACCGGGGAGCTGTTTTTT. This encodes CAWSVSQGITGELFF.

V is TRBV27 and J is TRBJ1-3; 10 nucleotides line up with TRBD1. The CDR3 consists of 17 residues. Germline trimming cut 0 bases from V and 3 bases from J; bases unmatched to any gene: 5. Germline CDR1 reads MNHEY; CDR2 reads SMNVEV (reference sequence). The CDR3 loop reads CASSLSGTGVGGNTIYF. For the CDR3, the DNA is TGTGCCAGCAGTTTATCCGGGACAGGGGTCGGTGGAAACACCATATATTTT.

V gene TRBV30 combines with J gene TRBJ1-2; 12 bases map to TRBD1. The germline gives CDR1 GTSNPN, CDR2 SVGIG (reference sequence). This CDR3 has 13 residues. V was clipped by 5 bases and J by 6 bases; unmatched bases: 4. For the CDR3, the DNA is TGTGCCTGGCGGGACAGGGGGCGAGATGGCTACACCTTC. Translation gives CAWRDRGRDGYTF. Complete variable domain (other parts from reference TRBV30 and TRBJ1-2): SQTIHQWPATLVQPVGSPLSLECTVEGTSNPNLYWYRQAAGRGLQLLFYSVGIGQISSEVPQNLSASRPQDRQFILSSKKLLLSDSGFYLCAWRDRGRDGYTFGSGTRLTVV.

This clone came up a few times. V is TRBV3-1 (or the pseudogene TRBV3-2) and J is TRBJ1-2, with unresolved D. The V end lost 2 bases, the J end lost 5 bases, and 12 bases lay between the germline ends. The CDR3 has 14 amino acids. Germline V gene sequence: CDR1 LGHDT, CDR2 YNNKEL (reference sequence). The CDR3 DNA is TGTGCCAGCAGCCAAACATTAACAGCGTATGGCTACACCTTC. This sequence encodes CASSQTLTAYGYTF.

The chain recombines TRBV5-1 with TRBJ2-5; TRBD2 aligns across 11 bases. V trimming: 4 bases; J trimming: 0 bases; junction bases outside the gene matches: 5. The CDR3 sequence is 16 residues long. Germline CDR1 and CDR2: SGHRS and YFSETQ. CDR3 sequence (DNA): TGCGCCAGCAGCACCGGGACTAGCGGTAACCAAGAGACCCAGTACTTC. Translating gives CASSTGTSGNQETQYF.

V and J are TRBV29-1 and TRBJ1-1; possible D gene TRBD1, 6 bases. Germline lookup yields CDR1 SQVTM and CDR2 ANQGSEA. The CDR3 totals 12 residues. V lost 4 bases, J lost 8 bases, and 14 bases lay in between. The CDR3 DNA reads TGCAGCGTTGTAGGGGGGGCGATGGAAGCTTTCTTT. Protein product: CSVVGGAMEAFF.

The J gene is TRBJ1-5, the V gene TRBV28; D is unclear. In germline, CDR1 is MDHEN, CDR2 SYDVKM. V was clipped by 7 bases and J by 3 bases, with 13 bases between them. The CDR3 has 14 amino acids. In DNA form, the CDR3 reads TGTGCCAGCAAGGCCGGAGAGATCAATCAGCCCCAGCATTTT. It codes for CASKAGEINQPQHF.

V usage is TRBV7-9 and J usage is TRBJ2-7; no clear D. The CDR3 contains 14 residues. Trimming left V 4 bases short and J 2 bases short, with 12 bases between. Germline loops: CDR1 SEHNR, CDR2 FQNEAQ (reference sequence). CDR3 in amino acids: CASSSSRGAYEQYF. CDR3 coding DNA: TGTGCCAGCAGCTCCTCTCGTGGGGCCTACGAGCAGTACTTC.

CDR3 sequence (DNA): TGTGCCAGCAGTCCTACAGGGATCTCAGCTAATGAAAAACTGTTTTTT. Encoded protein: CASSPTGISANEKLFF. The V and J genes are TRBV28 and TRBJ1-4, with D perhaps matching TRBD1 (6 bases). The ends were cut back, 5 bases at V and 3 bases at J, with 16 bases in the middle. The CDR3 runs to 16 residues. Germline lookup yields CDR1 MDHEN and CDR2 SYDVKM.

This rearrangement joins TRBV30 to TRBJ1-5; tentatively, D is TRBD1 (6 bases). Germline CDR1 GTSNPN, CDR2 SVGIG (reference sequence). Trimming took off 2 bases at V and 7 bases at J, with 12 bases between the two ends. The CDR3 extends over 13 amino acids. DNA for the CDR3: TGTGCCTGGAGTCAACAGGGAGGACAGCCCCAGCATTTT. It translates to CAWSQQGGQPQHF.

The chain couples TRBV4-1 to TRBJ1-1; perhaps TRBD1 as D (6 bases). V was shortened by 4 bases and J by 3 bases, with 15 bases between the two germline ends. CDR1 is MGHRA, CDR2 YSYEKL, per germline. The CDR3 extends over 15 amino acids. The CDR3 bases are TGCGCCAGCAGCCTCCCCGGGGGGCGGGACACTGAAGCTTTCTTT. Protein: CASSLPGGRDTEAFF.

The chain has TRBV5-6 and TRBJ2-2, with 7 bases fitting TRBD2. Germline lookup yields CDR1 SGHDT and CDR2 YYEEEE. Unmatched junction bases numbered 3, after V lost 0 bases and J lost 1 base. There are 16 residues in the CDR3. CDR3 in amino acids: CASSLVSSGNTGELFF. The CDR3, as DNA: TGTGCCAGCAGCTTGGTGTCTAGCGGGAACACCGGGGAGCTGTTTTTT.